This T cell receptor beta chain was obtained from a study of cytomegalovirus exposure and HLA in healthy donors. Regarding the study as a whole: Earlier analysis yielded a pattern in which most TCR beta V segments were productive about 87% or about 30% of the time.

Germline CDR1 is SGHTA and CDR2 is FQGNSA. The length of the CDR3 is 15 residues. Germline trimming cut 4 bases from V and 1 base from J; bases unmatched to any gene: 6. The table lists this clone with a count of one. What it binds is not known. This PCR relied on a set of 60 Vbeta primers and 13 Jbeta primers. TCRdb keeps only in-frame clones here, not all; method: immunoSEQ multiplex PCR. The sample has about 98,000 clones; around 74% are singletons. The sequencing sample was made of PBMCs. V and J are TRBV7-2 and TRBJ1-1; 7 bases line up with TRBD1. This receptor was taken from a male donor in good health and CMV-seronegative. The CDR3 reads CASSSTGKQNTEAFF. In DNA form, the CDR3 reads TGTGCCAGCAGCTCGACAGGGAAGCAGAACACTGAAGCTTTCTTT.